This T cell receptor (beta chain) was identified in a study of blood T cell repertoires in COVID-19. Looking at the study overall: From the United States, Italy and Spain came samples of acute and convalescent COVID-19. T cells, B-cell-depleted T cells, or PBMCs supplied cDNA or gDNA.

CDR1 and CDR2 (germline): LGHNA, YSLEER. The V end was cut by 0 bases, the J end by 3 bases, with 5 bases between. This CDR3 contains 13 residues. Original methodology: Using reference gene primer amplification, nucleated cell counts were estimated. Some clones are missing from TCRdb's copy, which holds only in-frame ones; the method was immunoSEQ multiplex PCR. That table furnishes V, J and clone size, whereas the DNA furnished D and trimming. Seen here are tens of thousands of clones, roughly 85% observed once, and the top ten hold roughly 8%. This sequence was found in a man aged 25 to 40 with acute or convalescent COVID-19. Sequences were obtained from peripheral blood. The rearrangement joins TRBV4-3 to TRBJ1-2; no reliable D call. The DNA for the CDR3 is TGCGCCAGCAGCCAAGAACCGGACTATGGCTACACCTTC. Amino acids: CASSQEPDYGYTF.